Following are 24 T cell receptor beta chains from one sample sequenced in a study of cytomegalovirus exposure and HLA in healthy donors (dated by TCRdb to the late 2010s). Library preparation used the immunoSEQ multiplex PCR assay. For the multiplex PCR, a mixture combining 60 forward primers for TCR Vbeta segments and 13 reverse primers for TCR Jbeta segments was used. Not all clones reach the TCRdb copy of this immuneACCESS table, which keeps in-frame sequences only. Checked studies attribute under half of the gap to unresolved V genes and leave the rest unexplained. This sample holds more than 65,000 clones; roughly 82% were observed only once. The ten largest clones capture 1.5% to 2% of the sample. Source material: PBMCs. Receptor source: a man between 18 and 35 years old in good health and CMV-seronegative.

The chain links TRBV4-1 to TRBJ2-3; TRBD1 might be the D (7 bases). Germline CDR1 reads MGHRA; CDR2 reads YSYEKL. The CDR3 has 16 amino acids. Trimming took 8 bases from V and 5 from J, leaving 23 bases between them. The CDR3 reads CASRSPGGGLRDTQYF. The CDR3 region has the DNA TGCGCCAGCCGTTCTCCCGGAGGGGGCCTAAGAGATACGCAGTATTTT.

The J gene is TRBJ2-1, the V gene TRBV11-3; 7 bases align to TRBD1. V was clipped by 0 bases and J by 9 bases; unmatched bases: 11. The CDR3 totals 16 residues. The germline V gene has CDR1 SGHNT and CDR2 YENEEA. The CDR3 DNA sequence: TGTGCCAGCAGCTTAGACTCGGGCCTCGCAGGGGGTGAGCAGTTCTTC. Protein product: CASSLDSGLAGGEQFF.

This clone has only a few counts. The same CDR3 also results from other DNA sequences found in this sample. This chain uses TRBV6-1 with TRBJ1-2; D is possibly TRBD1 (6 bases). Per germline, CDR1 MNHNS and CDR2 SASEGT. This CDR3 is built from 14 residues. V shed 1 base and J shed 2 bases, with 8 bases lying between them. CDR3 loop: CASSEVRGNYGYTF. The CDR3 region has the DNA TGTGCCAGCAGTGAAGTGAGGGGGAACTATGGCTACACCTTC.

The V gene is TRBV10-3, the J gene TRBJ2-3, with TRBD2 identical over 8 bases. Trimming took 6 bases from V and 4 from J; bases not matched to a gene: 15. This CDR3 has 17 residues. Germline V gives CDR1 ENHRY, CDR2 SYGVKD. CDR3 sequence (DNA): TGTGCCATCAGCGATTTTTCACGGACTAGCCCTCCAGATACGCAGTATTTT. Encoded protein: CAISDFSRTSPPDTQYF.

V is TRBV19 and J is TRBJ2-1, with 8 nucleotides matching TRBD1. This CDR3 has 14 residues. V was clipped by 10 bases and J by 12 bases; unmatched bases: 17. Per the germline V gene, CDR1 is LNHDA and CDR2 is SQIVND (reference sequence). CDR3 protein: CATSPGTGPMTQFF. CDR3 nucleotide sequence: TGTGCCACCTCTCCCGGGACAGGACCAATGACGCAGTTCTTC.

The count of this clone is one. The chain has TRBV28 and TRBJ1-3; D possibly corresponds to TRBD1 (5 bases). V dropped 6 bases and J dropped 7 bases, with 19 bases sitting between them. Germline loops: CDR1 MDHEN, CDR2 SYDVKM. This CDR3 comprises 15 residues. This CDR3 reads CASSPGQGPLNTIYF. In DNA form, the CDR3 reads TGTGCCAGCAGCCCTGGCCAGGGCCCTTTGAACACCATATATTTT. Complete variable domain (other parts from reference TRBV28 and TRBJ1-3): DVKVTQSSRYLVKRTGEKVFLECVQDMDHENMFWYRQDPGLGLRLIYFSYDVKMKEKGDIPEGYSVSREKKERFSLILESASTNQTSMYLCASSPGQGPLNTIYFGEGSWLTVV.

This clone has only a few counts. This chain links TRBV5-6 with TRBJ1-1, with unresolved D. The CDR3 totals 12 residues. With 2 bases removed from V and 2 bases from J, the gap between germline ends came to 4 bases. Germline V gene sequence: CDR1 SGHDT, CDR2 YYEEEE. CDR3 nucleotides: TGTGCCAGCAGCTTTGTAAACACTGAAGCTTTCTTT. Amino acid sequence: CASSFVNTEAFF.

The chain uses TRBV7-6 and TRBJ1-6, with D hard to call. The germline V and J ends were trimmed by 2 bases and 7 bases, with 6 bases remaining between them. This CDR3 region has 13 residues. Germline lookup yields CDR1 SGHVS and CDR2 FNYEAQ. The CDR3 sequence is CASSLSSNSPLHF. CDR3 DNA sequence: TGTGCCAGCAGCTTATCTTCCAATTCACCCCTCCACTTT.

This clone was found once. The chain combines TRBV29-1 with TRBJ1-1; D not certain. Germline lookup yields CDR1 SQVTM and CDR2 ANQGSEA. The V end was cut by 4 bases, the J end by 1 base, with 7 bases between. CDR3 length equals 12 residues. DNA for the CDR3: TGCAGCGTTGCTACGGGGAACACTGAAGCTTTCTTT. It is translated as CSVATGNTEAFF.

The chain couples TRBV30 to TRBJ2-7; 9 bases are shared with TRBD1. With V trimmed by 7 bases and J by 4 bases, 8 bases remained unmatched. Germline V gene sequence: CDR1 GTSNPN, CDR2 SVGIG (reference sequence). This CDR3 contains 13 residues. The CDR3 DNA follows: TGTGCCTCCGAGTACAGGGGGCGTTACGAGCAGTACTTC. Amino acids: CASEYRGRYEQYF.

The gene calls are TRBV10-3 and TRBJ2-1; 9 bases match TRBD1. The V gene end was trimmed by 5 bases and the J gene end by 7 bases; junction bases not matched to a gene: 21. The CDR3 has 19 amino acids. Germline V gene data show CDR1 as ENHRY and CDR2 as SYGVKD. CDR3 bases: TGTGCCATCAGTCAATCCCCCGGGACAGGGACGGGCCTAAGGAATGAGCAGTTCTTC. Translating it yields CAISQSPGTGTGLRNEQFF.

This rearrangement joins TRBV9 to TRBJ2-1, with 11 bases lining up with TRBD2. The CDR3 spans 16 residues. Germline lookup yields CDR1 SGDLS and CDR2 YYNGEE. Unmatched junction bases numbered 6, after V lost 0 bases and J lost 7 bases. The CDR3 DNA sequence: TGTGCCAGCAGCGTAGAACTAGCGGGAGTTCCTAATGAGCAGTTCTTC. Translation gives CASSVELAGVPNEQFF.

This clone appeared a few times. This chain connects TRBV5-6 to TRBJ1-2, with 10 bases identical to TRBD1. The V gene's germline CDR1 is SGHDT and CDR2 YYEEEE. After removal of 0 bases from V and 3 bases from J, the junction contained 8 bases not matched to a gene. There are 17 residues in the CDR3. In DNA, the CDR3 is TGTGCCAGCAGCTTGGGGCCAGCCGGGACAGGGGACTATGGCTACACCTTC. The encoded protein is CASSLGPAGTGDYGYTF.

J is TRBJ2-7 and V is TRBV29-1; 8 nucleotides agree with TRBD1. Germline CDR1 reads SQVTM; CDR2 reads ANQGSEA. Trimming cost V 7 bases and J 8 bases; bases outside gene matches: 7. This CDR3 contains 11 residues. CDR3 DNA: TGCAGCGCTTTGGACAGGGTTAAGCAGTACTTC. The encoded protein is CSALDRVKQYF.

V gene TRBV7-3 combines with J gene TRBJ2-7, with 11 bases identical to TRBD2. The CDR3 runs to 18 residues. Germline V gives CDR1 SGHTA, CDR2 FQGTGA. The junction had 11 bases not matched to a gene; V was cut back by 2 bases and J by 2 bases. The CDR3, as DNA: TGTGCCAGCAGCTTATTCCCCACAACTAGCGGGGGTACCTACGAGCAGTACTTC. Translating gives CASSLFPTTSGGTYEQYF.

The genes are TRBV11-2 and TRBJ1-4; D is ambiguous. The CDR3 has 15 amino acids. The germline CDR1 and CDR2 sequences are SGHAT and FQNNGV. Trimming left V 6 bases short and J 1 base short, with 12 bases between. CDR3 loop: CASSARRGTNEKLFF. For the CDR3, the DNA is TGTGCCAGCAGTGCCCGGCGGGGAACTAATGAAAAACTGTTTTTT.

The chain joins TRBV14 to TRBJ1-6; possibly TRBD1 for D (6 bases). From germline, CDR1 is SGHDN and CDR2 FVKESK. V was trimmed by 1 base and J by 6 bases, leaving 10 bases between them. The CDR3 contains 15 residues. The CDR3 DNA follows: TGTGCCAGCAGCCAAGTCGCCAGGGGTAATTCACCCCTCCACTTT. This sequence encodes CASSQVARGNSPLHF.

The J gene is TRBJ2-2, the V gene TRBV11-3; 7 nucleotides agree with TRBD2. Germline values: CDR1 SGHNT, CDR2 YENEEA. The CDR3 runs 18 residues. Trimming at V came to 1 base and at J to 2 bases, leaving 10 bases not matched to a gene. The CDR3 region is CASSLGGRGRTNTGELFF. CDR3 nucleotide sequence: TGTGCCAGCAGCTTAGGGGGGAGGGGCAGAACCAACACCGGGGAGCTGTTTTTT.

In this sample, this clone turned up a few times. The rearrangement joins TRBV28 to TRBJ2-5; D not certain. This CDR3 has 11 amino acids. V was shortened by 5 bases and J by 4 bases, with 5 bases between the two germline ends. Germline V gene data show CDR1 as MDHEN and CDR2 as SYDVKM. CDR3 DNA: TGTGCCAGCAGTCTCGGAGAGACCCAGTACTTC. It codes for CASSLGETQYF.

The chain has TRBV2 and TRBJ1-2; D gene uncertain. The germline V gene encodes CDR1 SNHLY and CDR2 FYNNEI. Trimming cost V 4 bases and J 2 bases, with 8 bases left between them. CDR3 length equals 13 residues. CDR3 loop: CASSGTGNYGYTF. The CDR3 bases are TGTGCCAGCAGTGGGACGGGAAACTATGGCTACACCTTC.

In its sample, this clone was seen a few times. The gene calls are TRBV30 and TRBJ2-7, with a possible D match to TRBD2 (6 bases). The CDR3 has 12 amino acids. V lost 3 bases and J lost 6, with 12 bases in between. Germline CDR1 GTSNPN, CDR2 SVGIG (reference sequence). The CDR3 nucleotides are TGTGCCTGGAGCGCGGGACTGTCCGAGCAGTACTTC. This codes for CAWSAGLSEQYF.

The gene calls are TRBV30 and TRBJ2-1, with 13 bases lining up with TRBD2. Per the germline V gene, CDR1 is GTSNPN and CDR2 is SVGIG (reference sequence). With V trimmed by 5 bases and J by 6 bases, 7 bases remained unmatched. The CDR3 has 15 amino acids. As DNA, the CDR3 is TGTGCCTGGTCGACACTAGCGGGGGGGCCCAATGAGCAGTTCTTC. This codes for CAWSTLAGGPNEQFF.

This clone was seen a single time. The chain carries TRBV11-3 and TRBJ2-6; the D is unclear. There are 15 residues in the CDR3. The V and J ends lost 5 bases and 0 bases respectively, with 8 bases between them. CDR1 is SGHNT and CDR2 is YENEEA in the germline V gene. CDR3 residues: CASSPQTSGANVLTF. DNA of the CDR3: TGTGCCAGCAGCCCACAAACCTCTGGGGCCAACGTCCTGACTTTC.

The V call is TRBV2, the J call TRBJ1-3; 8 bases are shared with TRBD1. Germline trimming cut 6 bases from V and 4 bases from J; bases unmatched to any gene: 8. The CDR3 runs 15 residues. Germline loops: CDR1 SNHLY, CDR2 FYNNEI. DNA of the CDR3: TGTGCCAGCAGCGCGGACAGGGCAGGGGGAAACACCATATATTTT. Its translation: CASSADRAGGNTIYF.